The 10 T cell receptor beta chains below come from one sample, sequenced in a study of beta chain features in type 1 diabetes. Whole-study results and caveats: Shortening that was moderate but significant affected the TCRB CDR3s of Type 1 diabetes patients in all four CD4+ subsets.

The study reverse transcribed the entire isolated RNA, so it sequenced expressed TCRB transcripts. Clones were read by immunoSEQ multiplex PCR, and TCRdb kept only the in-frame ones, dropping some. The top ten hold roughly 0.75% of the sample, which has around 140,000 clones, roughly 10% seen once. Which antigens these TCRs recognize remains unknown. Source material: central memory CD4+ T cells from blood. The receptors stem from a young man with type 1 diabetes.

The sample holds a few counts of this clone. Other DNA variants within this sample encode the same CDR3. The chain couples TRBV29-1 to TRBJ2-3; 9 positions match TRBD1. With V trimmed by 6 bases and J by 1 base, 2 bases remained unmatched. In germline, CDR1 is SQVTM, CDR2 ANQGSEA. The length of the CDR3 is 13 residues. This CDR3 is CSVDRGGTDTQYF. The CDR3 DNA reads as TGCAGCGTGGACAGGGGTGGCACAGATACGCAGTATTTT.

This clone was found many times. The gene calls are TRBV5-4 and TRBJ2-1; 9 bases match TRBD2. With V trimmed by 0 bases and J by 10 bases, 5 bases remained unmatched. Germline CDR1 and CDR2: SGHNT and YYREEE (reference sequence). CDR3 length equals 14 residues. The CDR3 coding sequence is TGTGCCAGCAGCTTGGGCGGGGGGGCCAAGGAGCAGTTCTTC. Translating it yields CASSLGGGAKEQFF.

This chain joins TRBV9 and TRBJ1-2; 7 bases line up with TRBD1. V lost 4 bases and J lost 2; bases outside the gene matches: 5. Germline assignment: CDR1 SGDLS and CDR2 YYNGEE. The CDR3 runs to 14 residues. The CDR3: CASSLPGQNYGYTF. The CDR3 region has the DNA TGTGCCAGCAGCCTTCCGGGACAGAACTATGGCTACACCTTC. Using reference TRBV9 and TRBJ1-2 for the parts outside the CDR3, the full variable domain is DSGVTQTPKHLITATGQRVTLRCSPRSGDLSVYWYQQSLDQGLQFLIQYYNGEERAKGNILERFSAQQFPDLHSELNLSSLELGDSALYFCASSLPGQNYGYTFGSGTRLTVV.

A few counts support this clone. The gene calls are TRBV5-1 and TRBJ2-7; 7 positions agree with TRBD2. Looked up from germline, CDR1 is SGHRS and CDR2 is YFSETQ. The CDR3 runs to 13 residues. Trimming cost V 4 bases and J 6 bases; bases outside gene matches: 7. CDR3 residues: CASSGEGSSEQYF. In nucleotides, the CDR3 is TGCGCCAGCAGCGGGGAGGGGTCGAGCGAGCAGTACTTC.

About this clone itself: This CDR3 is also generated by other DNA sequences in the sample. J is TRBJ2-7 and V is TRBV28; a possible D gene is TRBD1 (6 bases). The germline V gene has CDR1 MDHEN and CDR2 SYDVKM. The V gene lost 6 bases and the J gene lost 5 bases, with 17 bases spanning the gap. The CDR3 loop spans 14 amino acids. This chain's CDR3 is CASSTAAGVHEQYF. CDR3 nucleotides: TGTGCCAGCAGCACGGCTGCAGGGGTCCACGAGCAGTACTTC. The full variable domain, completed using reference TRBV28 and TRBJ2-7, is DVKVTQSSRYLVKRTGEKVFLECVQDMDHENMFWYRQDPGLGLRLIYFSYDVKMKEKGDIPEGYSVSREKKERFSLILESASTNQTSMYLCASSTAAGVHEQYFGPGTRLTVT.

Of note for this clone: Its ends do not fully match the called genes, so a read error is possible. V gene TRBV6-1 combines with J gene TRBJ2-1; TRBD2 agrees at 9 bases. This CDR3 comprises 14 residues. The V gene's germline CDR1 is MNHNS and CDR2 SASEGT. CDR3: CASLSGGSFNEQFF. As DNA, the CDR3 is TGTGCCAGTCTTAGCGGGGGATCCTTCAATGAGCAGTTCTTC.

Only a few counts were recorded for this clone. V gene TRBV4-2 combines with J gene TRBJ2-3; 11 nucleotides agree with TRBD2. The J segment lost 2 bases and the V segment lost 0 bases, leaving 1 base of the junction unmatched. The germline V gene encodes CDR1 LGHNA and CDR2 YNFKEQ. This CDR3 spans 16 amino acids. The CDR3 nucleotides are TGTGCCAGCAGCCAAGATAGCGGGGGGGCCACAGATACGCAGTATTTT. Translating it yields CASSQDSGGATDTQYF.

Only a few counts were recorded for this clone. The rearrangement joins TRBV11-2 to TRBJ2-1; TRBD2 aligns across 11 bases. The CDR3 loop spans 16 amino acids. V lost 0 bases and J lost 7; bases outside the gene matches: 5. Germline assignment: CDR1 SGHAT and CDR2 FQNNGV. This chain's CDR3 is CASSLDGASGGNEQFF. In nucleotides, the CDR3 is TGTGCCAGCAGCTTAGATGGCGCTAGCGGGGGGAATGAGCAGTTCTTC.

This clone showed up just a few times. The V call is TRBV5-1, the J call TRBJ1-1, with D possibly matching TRBD1 (6 bases). Germline V lookup: CDR1 SGHRS, CDR2 YFSETQ. CDR3 length: 12 residues. V dropped 4 bases and J dropped 3 bases, with 7 bases sitting between them. The CDR3 coding sequence is TGCGCCAGCAGCGAGGGGGACACTGAAGCTTTCTTT. It codes for CASSEGDTEAFF.

This clone was counted a few times. The gene calls are TRBV4-3 and TRBJ1-3; no clear D gene. Germline V CDR1 and CDR2: LGHNA, YSLEER. The CDR3 has 14 residues. Trimming removed 0 bases at V and 0 bases at J, with 3 bases between. The DNA of the CDR3 is TGCGCCAGCAGCCAAGATAACTCTGGAAACACCATATATTTT. It encodes CASSQDNSGNTIYF.